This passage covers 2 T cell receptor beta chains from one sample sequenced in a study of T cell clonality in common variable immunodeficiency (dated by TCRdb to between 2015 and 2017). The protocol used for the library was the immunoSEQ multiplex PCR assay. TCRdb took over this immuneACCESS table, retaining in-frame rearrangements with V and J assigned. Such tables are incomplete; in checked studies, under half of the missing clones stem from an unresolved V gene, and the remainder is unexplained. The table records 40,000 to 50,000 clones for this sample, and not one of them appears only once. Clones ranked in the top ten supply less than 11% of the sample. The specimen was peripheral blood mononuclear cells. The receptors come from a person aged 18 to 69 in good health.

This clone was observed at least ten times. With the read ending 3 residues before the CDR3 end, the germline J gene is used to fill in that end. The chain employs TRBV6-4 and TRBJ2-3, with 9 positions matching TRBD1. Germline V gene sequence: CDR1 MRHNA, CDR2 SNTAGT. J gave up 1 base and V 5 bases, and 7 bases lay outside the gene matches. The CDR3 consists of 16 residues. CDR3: CASSNFRDRGTDTQYF. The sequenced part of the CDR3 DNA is TGTGCCAGCAGTAATTTCCGGGACAGGGGCACAGATACG.

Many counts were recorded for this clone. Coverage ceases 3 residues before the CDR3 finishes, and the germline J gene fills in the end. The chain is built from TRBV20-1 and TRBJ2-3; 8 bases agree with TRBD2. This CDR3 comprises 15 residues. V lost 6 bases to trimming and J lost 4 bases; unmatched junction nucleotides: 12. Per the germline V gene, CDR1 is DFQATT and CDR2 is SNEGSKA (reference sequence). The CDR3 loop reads CSAPGLAGDSDTQYF. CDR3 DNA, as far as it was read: TGCAGTGCGCCCGGGCTAGCGGGCGATTCAGATACG.